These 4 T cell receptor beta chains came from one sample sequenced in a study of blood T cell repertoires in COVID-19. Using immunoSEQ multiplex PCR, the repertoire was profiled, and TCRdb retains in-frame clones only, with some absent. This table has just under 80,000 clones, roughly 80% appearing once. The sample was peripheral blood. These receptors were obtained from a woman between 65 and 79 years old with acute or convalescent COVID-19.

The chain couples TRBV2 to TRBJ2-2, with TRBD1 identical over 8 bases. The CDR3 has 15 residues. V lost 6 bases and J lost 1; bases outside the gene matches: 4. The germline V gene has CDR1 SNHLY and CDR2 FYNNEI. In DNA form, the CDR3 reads TGTGCCAGCAGCCCAGGGGGCTTGAACACCGGGGAGCTGTTTTTT. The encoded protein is CASSPGGLNTGELFF. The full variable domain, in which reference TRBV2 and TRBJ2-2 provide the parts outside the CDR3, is EPEVTQTPSHQVTQMGQEVILRCVPISNHLYFYWYRQILGQKVEFLVSFYNNEISEKSEIFDDQFSVERPDGSNFTLKIRSTKLEDSAMYFCASSPGGLNTGELFFGEGSRLTVL.

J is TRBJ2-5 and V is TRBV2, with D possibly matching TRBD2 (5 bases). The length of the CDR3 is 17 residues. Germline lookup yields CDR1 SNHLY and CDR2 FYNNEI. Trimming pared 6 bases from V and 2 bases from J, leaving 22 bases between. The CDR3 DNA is TGTGCCAGCAGCCCGATAACCCAGAGGGCGGAACAAGAGACCCAGTACTTC. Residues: CASSPITQRAEQETQYF.

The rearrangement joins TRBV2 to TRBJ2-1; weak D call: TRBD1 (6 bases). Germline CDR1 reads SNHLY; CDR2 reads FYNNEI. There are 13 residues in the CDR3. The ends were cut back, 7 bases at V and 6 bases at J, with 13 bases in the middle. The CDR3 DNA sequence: TGTGCCAGCACTTTAGACAGGAGCAATGAGCAGTTCTTC. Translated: CASTLDRSNEQFF.

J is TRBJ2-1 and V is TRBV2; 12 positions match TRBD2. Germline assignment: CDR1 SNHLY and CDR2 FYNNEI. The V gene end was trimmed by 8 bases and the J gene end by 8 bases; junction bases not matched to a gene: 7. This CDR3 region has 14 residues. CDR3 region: CASGRLAGADEQFF. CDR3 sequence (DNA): TGTGCCAGCGGTAGACTAGCGGGAGCCGATGAGCAGTTCTTC. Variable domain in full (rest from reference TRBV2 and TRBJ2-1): EPEVTQTPSHQVTQMGQEVILRCVPISNHLYFYWYRQILGQKVEFLVSFYNNEISEKSEIFDDQFSVERPDGSNFTLKIRSTKLEDSAMYFCASGRLAGADEQFFGPGTRLTVL.